This is a list of T cell receptor beta chains from one sample in a study of T cells in Graves' hyperthyroidism and ophthalmopathy. In TCRdb, the multiplex PCR reads were re-called with MiXCR into one record per CDR3 protein. The sample has 550,000 to 700,000 distinct CDR3 sequences, just over 45% seen once. The sequencing input was peripheral blood or thyroid tissue (not recorded which). The receptors were gathered from an adult woman with Graves' disease, either hyperthyroidism or ophthalmopathy (not recorded which). The CDR3 runs from the conserved cysteine through the conserved F or W. A D gene is named only where the DNA matches it firmly. Size is stated for part of the rows, as once, few or many counts, or as a class when the clone is expanded.

cdr3_nt	cdr3_aa	d_call	j_call	clone_size	v_call	cdr3_length
TGTGCCAGCAGCTTAGGGACAGGGTTTCACGAGCAGTACTTC	CASSLGTGFHEQYF	TRBD1	TRBJ2-7	.	TRBV7-9	14
TGCGCCAGCAGCTTGGAGATTAGCGGCGGTACTGAAGCTTTCTTT	CASSLEISGGTEAFF	.	TRBJ1-1	few	TRBV5-1	15
TGCGCCAGCAGCTTGGGCCCAGGGGGAGCCGGGGAGCTGTTTTTT	CASSLGPGGAGELFF	TRBD1	TRBJ2-2	many	TRBV5-1	15
TGTGCCACCAGCAGAGATCTGGACAGGGACTACGAGCAGTACTTC	CATSRDLDRDYEQYF	TRBD1	TRBJ2-7	.	TRBV15	15
TGTGCCAGCAGCTTAAGGCCTAGCCGAACCACCGGGGAGCTGTTTTTT	CASSLRPSRTTGELFF	.	TRBJ2-2	many	TRBV7-2	16
TGTGCCAGCAGCTCCACAAACAATCAGCCCCAGCATTTT	CASSSTNNQPQHF	.	TRBJ1-5	many	TRBV7-2	13
TGTGCCAGCAGCTTGTCGGGACCCAGTTCACCCCTCCACTTT	CASSLSGPSSPLHF	.	TRBJ1-6	.	TRBV5-6	14
TGTGCCAGCAGTTTTAGACAGGCGGAGCAATTCCTCTATGGCTACACCTTC	CASSFRQAEQFLYGYTF	.	TRBJ1-2	many	TRBV12-3/TRBV12-4	17
TGTGCCAGCAGCCAAGTCGGCCACACAGGGCACTACGAGCAGTACTTC	CASSQVGHTGHYEQYF	.	TRBJ2-7	.	TRBV2	16
TGTGCCACCAGCAGAGATCGGGTTTATGGCTACACCTTC	CATSRDRVYGYTF	.	TRBJ1-2	few	TRBV15	13
TGTGCCAGCAGTTACCAGACAGAAAGCTCCTACGAGCAGTACTTC	CASSYQTESSYEQYF	.	TRBJ2-7	.	TRBV6-2/TRBV6-3	15
TGCGCCAGCAGTTATGCCGGTGCCAATGAAAAACTGTTTTTT	CASSYAGANEKLFF	.	TRBJ1-4	.	TRBV5-1	14
TGTGCCAGCAGCCAACAATTAGCGGGTTTTCACGCAACGCAGTATTTT	CASSQQLAGFHATQYF	TRBD2	TRBJ2-3	.	TRBV14	16
TGCAGTGCTCGGACAGAAGGGACCCAGTACTTC	CSARTEGTQYF	.	TRBJ2-5	.	TRBV20-1	11
TGCGCCAGCAGCTTGTTTGGCGGGGAGAACACTGAAGCTTTCTTT	CASSLFGGENTEAFF	.	TRBJ1-1	many	TRBV5-1	15
TGTGCCAGCAGCTCTCTGACCGGGGAGCTGTTTTTT	CASSSLTGELFF	.	TRBJ2-2	many	TRBV7-2	12
TGTGCCAGCAGAGGGACAGGGGGCTATGAAAAACTGTTTTTT	CASRGTGGYEKLFF	TRBD1	TRBJ1-4	many	TRBV12-3/TRBV12-4	14
TGTGCCCTACTAGCGGGAGGACTCGGCGAGCAGTACTTC	CALLAGGLGEQYF	TRBD2	TRBJ2-7	.	TRBV10-3	13
TGCAGTGCTCTCTCGGGCACAGAAGCCCAAGAGACCCAGTACTTC	CSALSGTEAQETQYF	.	TRBJ2-5	many	TRBV20-1	15
TGTGCCAGCAGCTCCAGGGACAGCATAACGTATGGCTACACCTTC	CASSSRDSITYGYTF	TRBD1	TRBJ1-2	.	TRBV7-2	15
TGTGCCAGCAGCCGGACTACCTACAATGAGCAGTTCTTC	CASSRTTYNEQFF	.	TRBJ2-1	.	TRBV7-9	13
TGTGCCATCAGTCGGACAGGTGGGAACACTGGGGAGCTGTTTTTT	CAISRTGGNTGELFF	TRBD1	TRBJ2-2	few	TRBV10-3	15
TGTGCCAGCAGCTTACAGGGTGGAAAACTGTTTTTT	CASSLQGGKLFF	.	TRBJ1-4	.	TRBV7-9	12
TGTGCCAGTAAGTTCGGGGACAGCTACATGAACACTGAAGCTTTCTTT	CASKFGDSYMNTEAFF	TRBD1	TRBJ1-1	.	TRBV19	16
TGTGCCAGCTCATCACCTTTATCGGGGCGCATGGTCAATGGCTACACCTTC	CASSSPLSGRMVNGYTF	.	TRBJ1-2	few	TRBV18	17
TGCGCCAGCAGCGGAGGAATAGCGGGAGAGGGAGAGACCCAGCATTTT	CASSGGIAGEGETQHF	.	TRBJ1-5	.	TRBV5-1	16
TGCGCCAGCAGCTTGGGCGGGACAGCGAACACTGAAGCTTTCTTT	CASSLGGTANTEAFF	TRBD1	TRBJ1-1	many	TRBV5-1	15
TGTGCCAGCAGCCTGGGACTAGCGGACACCATATATTTT	CASSLGLADTIYF	.	TRBJ1-3	.	TRBV7-6	13
TGTGCCAGCACCTCGAACCCAGACAGCGGGGGTTCGGAGACCCAGTACTTC	CASTSNPDSGGSETQYF	TRBD2	TRBJ2-5	.	TRBV12-3/TRBV12-4	17
TGCAGCGTTGAAAAAAGATCCGCATCCGAGCAGTTCTTC	CSVEKRSASEQFF	.	TRBJ2-1	.	TRBV20-1	13
TGCAGCGTTGAGGGGACAGTTAATGAAAAACTGTTTTTT	CSVEGTVNEKLFF	TRBD1	TRBJ1-4	many	TRBV29-1	13
TGTGCCAGCAGTTTCTCCATCGGGGAGCTGTTTTTT	CASSFSIGELFF	.	TRBJ2-2	many	TRBV12-3/TRBV12-4	12
TGTGCCAGCAATGGACTAGCGCTTACCGGGGAGCTGTTTTTT	CASNGLALTGELFF	TRBD2	TRBJ2-2	.	TRBV2	14
TGTGCCAGCACACAGCCCCGGTACACTGAAGCTTTCTTT	CASTQPRYTEAFF	.	TRBJ1-1	.	TRBV7-2	13
TGTGCCAGCTTCGGATACCCAGAGACCCAGTACTTC	CASFGYPETQYF	.	TRBJ2-5	.	TRBV5-1	12
TGTGCCAGCAGCTTAAGGTCCCTCACTGAAGCTTTCTTT	CASSLRSLTEAFF	.	TRBJ1-1	.	TRBV7-3	13
TGTGCCAGCAGTCGACAGGGGGCTTCGGAGACCCAGTACTTC	CASSRQGASETQYF	TRBD1	TRBJ2-5	many	TRBV2	14
TGTGCCAGCAGGACCGAGGAGAGAGAGACCCAGTACTTC	CASRTEERETQYF	.	TRBJ2-5	.	TRBV6-1	13
TGTGCCATCAGACGAGCGGGACAACCAAGGACCCAGTACTTC	CAIRRAGQPRTQYF	.	TRBJ2-5	.	TRBV10-3	14
TGCAGCGTTGAAGAGGGACACAGGAACACTGAAGCTTTCTTT	CSVEEGHRNTEAFF	.	TRBJ1-1	.	TRBV29-1	14
TGCAGCCCCCTCCCACTAGCGGGAGGGGGTTCTAACTATGGCTACACCTTC	CSPLPLAGGGSNYGYTF	.	TRBJ1-2	.	TRBV29-1	17
TGTGCCAGCAGCTTAAGAGGGGGCGTCACCGGGGAGCTGTTTTTT	CASSLRGGVTGELFF	TRBD1	TRBJ2-2	many	TRBV7-9	15
TGCGCCAGCAGCCAAGGTTGGGGGCGCGAAATTGAAGCTTTCTTT	CASSQGWGREIEAFF	.	TRBJ1-1	.	TRBV4-1	15
TGTGCCAGCAGCTTAGATAAGGGCGACTGTACCTTC	CASSLDKGDCTF	.	TRBJ2-7	.	TRBV7-2	12
TGTGCCAGCAGCTTGGCAGCGGACGAAGCTTTCTTT	CASSLAADEAFF	.	TRBJ1-1	.	TRBV5-8	12
TGTGCCAGCAGCGTTAGGGGGAACTATGGCTACACCTTC	CASSVRGNYGYTF	.	TRBJ1-2	many	TRBV6-5	13
TGTGCCAGTAGTTCCGGACAGGTGGGCTCTGGGGCCAACGTCCTGACTTTC	CASSSGQVGSGANVLTF	TRBD1	TRBJ2-6	many	TRBV19	17
TGTGCCAGCAGCTTAGACAGGGTGGGGGCTCAGCCCCAGCATTTT	CASSLDRVGAQPQHF	.	TRBJ1-5	many	TRBV7-2	15
TGTGCCAGCAGCCCCGGACAGGGACAGGGAAACACTGAAGCTTTCTTT	CASSPGQGQGNTEAFF	TRBD1	TRBJ1-1	.	TRBV7-3	16
TGTGCCAGCAGTGAACGGTGGGGGTACCAAGAGACCCAGTACTTC	CASSERWGYQETQYF	.	TRBJ2-5	many	TRBV6-1	15
TGTGCCAGCAGTTTGGAGCCCCAGCATTTT	CASSLEPQHF	.	TRBJ1-5	many	TRBV28	10
TGCAGTGCTGGATTCGGGACAGCTAACTATGGCTACACCTTC	CSAGFGTANYGYTF	TRBD1	TRBJ1-2	few	TRBV20-1	14
TGCGCCAGCAGCCAATCACGACTCCGACGGGGGGGCTACACCTTC	CASSQSRLRRGGYTF	.	TRBJ1-2	many	TRBV4-1	15
TGTGCCAGCAGGGGGACAGGAGAGGGGCCCCAGCATTTT	CASRGTGEGPQHF	TRBD1	TRBJ1-5	many	TRBV6-1	13